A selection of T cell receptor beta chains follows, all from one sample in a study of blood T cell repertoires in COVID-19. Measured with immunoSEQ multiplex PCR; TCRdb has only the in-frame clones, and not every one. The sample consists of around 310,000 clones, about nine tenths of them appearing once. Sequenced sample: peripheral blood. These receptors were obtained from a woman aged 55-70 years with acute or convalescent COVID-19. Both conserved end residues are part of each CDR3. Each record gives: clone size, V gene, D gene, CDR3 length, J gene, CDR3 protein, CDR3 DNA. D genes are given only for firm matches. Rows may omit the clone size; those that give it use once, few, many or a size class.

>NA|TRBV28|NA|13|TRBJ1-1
CASSFSRNTEAFF
TGTGCCAGCAGTTTCTCGAGAAACACTGAAGCTTTCTTT
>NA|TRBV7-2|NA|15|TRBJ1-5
CASSLQRGSFQPQHF
TGTGCCAGCAGCCTCCAGCGGGGTTCGTTTCAGCCCCAGCATTTT
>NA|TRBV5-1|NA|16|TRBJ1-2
CASSLSPGLSNYGYTF
TGCGCCAGCAGCTTGTCGCCGGGACTATCTAACTATGGCTACACCTTC
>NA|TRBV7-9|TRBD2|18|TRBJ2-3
CASSPSPAGVVGTDTQYF
TGTGCCAGCAGCCCAAGTCCAGCGGGAGTCGTCGGCACAGATACGCAGTATTTT
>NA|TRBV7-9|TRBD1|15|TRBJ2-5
CASSPDRWGEETQYF
TGTGCCAGCAGCCCGGACAGGTGGGGAGAGGAGACCCAGTACTTC
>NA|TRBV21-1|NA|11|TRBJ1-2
CASSARQAYTF
TGTGCCAGCAGCGCGAGACAGGCGTACACCTTC
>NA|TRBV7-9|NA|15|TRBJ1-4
CASSLDVAYLEKLFF
TGTGCCAGCAGCTTAGACGTAGCTTACCTTGAAAAACTGTTTTTT
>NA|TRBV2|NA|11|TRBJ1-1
CAMSRGTEAFF
TGTGCCATGAGCCGGGGCACTGAAGCTTTCTTT
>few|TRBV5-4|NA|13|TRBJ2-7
CASSPPASYEQYF
TGTGCCAGCAGCCCCCCGGCTAGCTACGAGCAGTACTTC
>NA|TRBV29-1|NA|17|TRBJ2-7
CSVEDVSGAGFGYEQYF
TGCAGCGTTGAAGATGTGAGTGGTGCGGGTTTCGGCTACGAGCAGTACTTC
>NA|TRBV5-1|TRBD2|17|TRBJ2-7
CASSSGTSGSRSDEQYF
TGCGCCAGCAGCAGTGGGACTAGCGGGAGCCGCTCCGACGAGCAGTACTTC
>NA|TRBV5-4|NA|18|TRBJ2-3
CASSLEWPLVPRADTQYF
TGTGCCAGCAGCCTGGAGTGGCCCCTAGTACCTCGCGCAGATACGCAGTATTTT
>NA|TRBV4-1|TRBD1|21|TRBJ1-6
CASSHLPGQRGMRDYNSPLHF
TGCGCCAGCAGCCATCTCCCGGGACAGAGAGGGATGCGTGACTATAATTCACCCCTCCACTTT
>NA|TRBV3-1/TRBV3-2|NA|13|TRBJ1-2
CASSQESRVSYTF
TGTGCCAGCAGCCAAGAGAGCAGGGTGAGCTACACCTTC
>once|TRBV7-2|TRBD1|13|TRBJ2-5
CASTRDSWGTQYF
TGTGCCAGCACCCGGGACAGTTGGGGGACCCAGTACTTC
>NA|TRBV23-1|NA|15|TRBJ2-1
CASNPRGSSHNEQFF
TGCGCCAGCAACCCTCGGGGTTCTTCCCACAATGAGCAGTTCTTC
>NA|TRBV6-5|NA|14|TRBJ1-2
CASSYSTANYGYTF
TGTGCCAGCAGTTACTCGACAGCTAACTATGGCTACACCTTC